This T cell receptor beta chain emerged from a study of blood T cells in healthy people across ages. PCR was performed a second time for roughly 7 to 11 cycles using a sample-barcoded 5' primer and a J-beta primer mix. TCRdb reprocessed the 5' RACE reads with MiXCR, giving one entry per CDR3 protein. The repertoire holds roughly 800,000 distinct CDR3 sequences, 30% to 45% seen once, with roughly 13% in the top ten. The sequenced sample consisted of blood. The receptor's source is a man between 18 and 35 years old in good health.

The CDR3: CASSYSGTGTTEAFF. CDR3 nucleotides: TGTGCCAGCAGTTACTCAGGGACAGGGACCACTGAAGCTTTCTTT. V and J are TRBV6-5 and TRBJ1-1; 9 bases align to TRBD1. Germline V gene data show CDR1 as MNHEY and CDR2 as SVGAGI. The CDR3 is 15 amino acids. V shed 0 bases, J shed 4 bases, and the junction held 3 bases outside the gene matches.